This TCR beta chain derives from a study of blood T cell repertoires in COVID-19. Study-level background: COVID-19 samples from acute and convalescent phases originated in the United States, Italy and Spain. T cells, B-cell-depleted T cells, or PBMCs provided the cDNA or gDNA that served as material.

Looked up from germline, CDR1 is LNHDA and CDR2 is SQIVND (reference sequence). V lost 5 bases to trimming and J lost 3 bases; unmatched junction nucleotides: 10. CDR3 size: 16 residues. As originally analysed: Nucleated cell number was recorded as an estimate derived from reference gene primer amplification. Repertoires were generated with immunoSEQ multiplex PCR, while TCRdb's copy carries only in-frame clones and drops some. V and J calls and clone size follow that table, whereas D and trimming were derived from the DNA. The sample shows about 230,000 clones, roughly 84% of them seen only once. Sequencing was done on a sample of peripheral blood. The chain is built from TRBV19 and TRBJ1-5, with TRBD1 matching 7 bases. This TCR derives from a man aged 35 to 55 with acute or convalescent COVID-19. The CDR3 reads CASSPQTGVANQPQHF. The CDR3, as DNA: TGTGCCAGTAGTCCCCAAACAGGGGTGGCCAATCAGCCCCAGCATTTT.